Given below is one T cell receptor (beta chain) in context. In germline, CDR1 is SGHRS, CDR2 YFSETQ. The CDR3 covers 13 residues. V dropped 4 bases and J dropped 9 bases, with 14 bases sitting between them. This specimen belongs to a study of blood T cell repertoires in COVID-19. Overall study: Specimens from acute and convalescent COVID-19 originated in the United States, Italy and Spain. T cells, B-cell-depleted T cells, or PBMCs provided the cDNA or gDNA that served as material.

In the authors' workflow: Estimates of nucleated cell counts were drawn from the amplification of reference gene primers. Libraries were prepared by immunoSEQ multiplex PCR; TCRdb keeps only in-frame clonotypes and omits some of them. V and J calls and clone size are given by that table; D and trimming were obtained from the DNA. Among around 70,000 clones listed, approximately 81% were seen once. Material for sequencing was peripheral blood. This chain uses TRBV5-1 with TRBJ2-1; maybe TRBD1 (6 bases). The receptor's source is a woman aged 80 or over with active or convalescent COVID-19. This CDR3 reads CASSPTGIGEQFF. The CDR3 coding sequence is TGCGCCAGCAGCCCGACAGGCATAGGTGAGCAGTTCTTC.